Presented here are 30 T cell receptor beta chains from one specimen sequenced in a study of CD8+CD57+ T cells in acquired aplastic anemia. The TCR beta profiling, which covered VDJ combination and CDR3 sequence, was carried out using genomic DNA as the template. TCRdb redid the calling of the reads with MiXCR, one entry per CDR3 protein. The table lists around 180,000 distinct CDR3 sequences, 63% of them singletons. Sequencing was done on a sample of sorted CD4+, CD8+, or CD8+CD57+ T cells (not recorded which) from PBMCs. Receptors were obtained from a human donor in good health.

In its sample, this clonotype was seen many times. V and J are TRBV6-1 and TRBJ1-3, with TRBD1 as a possible D gene (6 bases). The V gene's germline CDR1 is MNHNS and CDR2 SASEGT. V dropped 8 bases and J dropped 0 bases, with 14 bases sitting between them. The CDR3 sequence is 15 residues long. The CDR3 DNA is TGTGCCAGCCGCCCTGGACAGTTCTCTGGAAACACCATATATTTT. Translation gives CASRPGQFSGNTIYF.

This clonotype was observed a few times. This chain links TRBV20-1 with TRBJ1-1; D is uncertain. The germline V gene has CDR1 DFQATT and CDR2 SNEGSKA (reference sequence). The V gene lost 3 bases and the J gene lost 8 bases, with 4 bases spanning the gap. The CDR3 length is 9 residues. CDR3 protein: CSASLEAFF. The CDR3 coding sequence is TGCAGTGCTAGTCTGGAAGCTTTCTTT.

The chain combines TRBV4-2 with TRBJ2-3, with 12 bases fitting TRBD2. Trimming at V came to 3 bases and at J to 0 bases, leaving 7 bases not matched to a gene. Germline V gene sequence: CDR1 LGHNA, CDR2 YNFKEQ. The CDR3 sequence is 18 residues long. This CDR3 is CASSHYGTSGPSTDTQYF. CDR3 sequence (DNA): TGTGCCAGCAGCCACTACGGGACTAGCGGGCCCAGCACAGATACGCAGTATTTT.

The chain carries TRBV7-8 and TRBJ2-7, with D unclear. The CDR3 covers 15 residues. Germline V gene sequence: CDR1 SGHVS, CDR2 FQNEAQ. V lost 5 bases and J 0 bases, leaving 14 bases between the germline ends. CDR3 residues: CASSPPGAGSYEQYF. For the CDR3, the DNA is TGTGCCAGCAGCCCCCCCGGAGCAGGCTCCTACGAGCAGTACTTC.

The table lists this clonotype with many counts. The chain employs TRBV6-5 and TRBJ2-2; no definite D call. The CDR3 runs 13 residues. Germline-derived CDR1 and CDR2 are MNHEY and SVGAGI. V lost 5 bases and J 7 bases, leaving 11 bases between the germline ends. The chain's CDR3 is CASSNEPGGELFF. The CDR3 nucleotides read TGTGCCAGCAGTAACGAACCCGGCGGGGAGCTGTTTTTT.

V is TRBV5-4 and J is TRBJ2-5; no firm D call. The CDR3 is 13 amino acids. Germline CDR1 SGHNT, CDR2 YYREEE (reference sequence). Trimming took 3 bases from V and 2 from J, leaving 8 bases between them. This CDR3 is CASSSQQQETQYF. In DNA form, the CDR3 reads TGTGCCAGCAGCTCGCAACAACAAGAGACCCAGTACTTC.

Points on this clonotype: One end of the junction fails to match germline, which may point to a read error. The chain has TRBV14 and TRBJ1-4; D gene uncertain. Germline CDR1 SGHDN, CDR2 FVKESK. The CDR3 runs to 13 residues. The CDR3 DNA is TGCGCCAACAGCCAAGATATGTCTGAAAAACTGTTTTTT. Protein product: CANSQDMSEKLFF.

This clonotype was seen at least ten times. The genes are TRBV7-9 and TRBJ1-1, with unresolved D. In germline, CDR1 is SEHNR, CDR2 FQNEAQ (reference sequence). This CDR3 has 14 amino acids. V was cut by 3 bases and J by 3 bases, with 11 bases left in between. In DNA, the CDR3 is TGTGCCAGCAGCTTCCCGACCCTTTACACTGAAGCTTTCTTT. This gives the protein CASSFPTLYTEAFF.

This clonotype has more than one count but fewer than ten. The V call is TRBV11-1, the J call TRBJ1-6; no reliable D call. V was shortened by 1 base and J by 9 bases, with 13 bases between the two germline ends. CDR1 and CDR2 (germline): SGHAT, FQDESV (reference sequence). The CDR3 loop spans 15 amino acids. CDR3 sequence: CASSLGGVGISPLHF. CDR3 DNA sequence: TGTGCCAGCAGCTTAGGAGGTGTGGGAATTTCACCCCTCCACTTT.

This chain joins TRBV7-9 and TRBJ1-2, with D hard to call. CDR1 is SEHNR, CDR2 FQNEAQ, per germline (reference sequence). The CDR3 consists of 12 residues. Trimming took off 8 bases at V and 7 bases at J, with 14 bases between the two ends. The CDR3 DNA follows: TGTGCCAGCGGCCTAAGTCCGGGTGGCTACACCTTC. It encodes CASGLSPGGYTF.

This sequence joins TRBV15 and TRBJ2-1; D may be TRBD1 (5 bases). The CDR3 spans 15 residues. V lost 6 bases to trimming and J lost 3 bases, with 15 bases between them. CDR1 is LNHNV, CDR2 YYDKDF, per germline (reference sequence). CDR3 amino acids: CATSDSGSGYNEQFF. In nucleotides, the CDR3 is TGTGCCACCAGTGATTCAGGGTCGGGCTACAATGAGCAGTTCTTC.

The J gene is TRBJ2-7, the V gene TRBV7-9, with a tentative D call TRBD2 (5 bases). The CDR3 sequence is 15 residues long. The V end was cut by 5 bases, the J end by 0 bases, with 14 bases between. Germline V gene sequence: CDR1 SEHNR, CDR2 FQNEAQ (reference sequence). The CDR3 coding sequence is TGTGCCAGCAGCCGATCATCCGGGAACTCCTACGAGCAGTACTTC. Amino acid sequence: CASSRSSGNSYEQYF.

The chain combines TRBV9 with TRBJ2-6; D is unresolved. CDR1 is SGDLS and CDR2 is YYNGEE in the germline V gene. Trimming took off 2 bases at V and 0 bases at J, with 0 bases between the two ends. This CDR3 has 13 amino acids. CDR3 nucleotides: TGTGCCAGCAGCGTCTCTGGGGCCAACGTCCTGACTTTC. It codes for CASSVSGANVLTF.

V usage is TRBV25-1 and J usage is TRBJ1-1; D is undetermined. The CDR3 runs 14 residues. Between the trimmed V and J ends, which lost 0 bases and 0 bases, there was a span of 5 bases. Germline CDR1 MGHDK, CDR2 SYGVNS. The CDR3 bases are TGTGCCAGCAGTGAATATTCGTTGAACACTGAAGCTTTCTTT. Translation: CASSEYSLNTEAFF.

This clonotype was detected many times. The V and J genes are TRBV5-1 and TRBJ1-6, with D unresolved. This CDR3 spans 13 amino acids. From germline, CDR1 is SGHRS and CDR2 YFSETQ. Trimming left V 0 bases short and J 6 bases short, with 4 bases between. The CDR3 spells CASSLAPNSPLHF. The CDR3 bases are TGCGCCAGCAGCTTGGCCCCTAATTCACCCCTCCACTTT.

This clonotype was seen at least ten times. The gene calls are TRBV5-6 and TRBJ2-7, with D uncertain. In germline, CDR1 is SGHDT, CDR2 YYEEEE. This CDR3 is 15 amino acids long. V dropped 5 bases and J dropped 0 bases, with 15 bases sitting between them. CDR3 loop: CASSLRHSPSYEQYF. The DNA of the CDR3 is TGTGCCAGCAGTCTAAGACACTCACCCTCCTACGAGCAGTACTTC.

The rearrangement joins TRBV13 to TRBJ2-7, with D possibly matching TRBD2 (5 bases). The CDR3 is 14 residues long. Between the trimmed V and J ends, which lost 2 bases and 3 bases, there was a span of 11 bases. Germline V CDR1 and CDR2: PRHDT, FYEKMQ (reference sequence). CDR3 loop: CASSLSGSFYEQYF. The CDR3 DNA reads as TGTGCCAGCAGCTTATCGGGGAGCTTCTACGAGCAGTACTTC.

In its sample, this clonotype was seen a few times. Possible read error: a much larger clone is one base away. The rearrangement uses TRBV4-1 and TRBJ1-5, with D perhaps TRBD1 (5 bases). CDR3 size: 14 residues. The germline gives CDR1 MGHRA, CDR2 YSYEKL. CDR3 nucleotides: TGCGCCAGCAGTACGACAGAATACAATCAGCCCCGGCATTTT. Protein sequence: CASSTTEYNQPRHF.

This chain links TRBV9 with TRBJ2-7; TRBD1 aligns across 9 bases. CDR3 length equals 15 residues. V shed 0 bases and J 3 bases; nucleotides not matched to a gene: 4. Germline V CDR1 and CDR2: SGDLS, YYNGEE. CDR3 nucleotide sequence: TGTGCCAGCAGCGTAGGGACAGGGGTTCGCTACGAGCAGTACTTC. It is translated as CASSVGTGVRYEQYF.

Only one count was recorded for this clonotype. This chain connects TRBV13 to TRBJ1-2, with unresolved D. CDR1 is PRHDT, CDR2 FYEKMQ, per germline (reference sequence). The CDR3 is 15 amino acids. With 3 bases removed from V and 3 bases from J, the gap between germline ends came to 14 bases. The CDR3 DNA reads as TGTGCCAGCAGCTTGGGCACCCCGGTCGACTATGGCTACACCTTC. It translates to CASSLGTPVDYGYTF.

The chain carries TRBV7-9 and TRBJ2-1; D may be TRBD2 (5 bases). The CDR3 spans 14 residues. Trimming cost V 5 bases and J 7 bases, with 15 bases left between them. Germline CDR1 reads SEHNR; CDR2 reads FQNEAQ (reference sequence). CDR3 loop: CASSPSWLGNEQFF. As DNA, the CDR3 is TGTGCCAGCAGCCCTAGCTGGTTGGGTAATGAGCAGTTCTTC.

The chain uses TRBV19 and TRBJ2-4; D possibly corresponds to TRBD2 (6 bases). V gave up 0 bases and J gave up 0 bases, with 12 bases separating them. CDR3 length: 17 amino acids. The germline gives CDR1 LNHDA, CDR2 SQIVND (reference sequence). This CDR3 is CASSIDRGSLAKNIQYF. CDR3 in DNA: TGTGCCAGTAGTATAGATCGGGGGTCTCTAGCCAAAAACATTCAGTACTTC.

This clonotype has at least ten counts. The J gene is TRBJ2-2, the V gene TRBV24-1, with 9 nucleotides matching TRBD1. Germline CDR1 reads KGHDR; CDR2 reads SFDVKD. CDR3 length: 16 amino acids. V was clipped by 2 bases and J by 4 bases; unmatched bases: 4. CDR3: CATSDYRDRVTGELFF. The DNA for the CDR3 is TGTGCCACCAGTGATTACCGGGACAGGGTCACCGGGGAGCTGTTTTTT.

The gene calls are TRBV7-2 and TRBJ2-5, with D hard to call. The V gene lost 2 bases and the J gene lost 3 bases, with 7 bases spanning the gap. The CDR3 is 13 amino acids. The V gene's germline CDR1 is SGHTA and CDR2 FQGNSA. The chain's CDR3 is CASSLSPKETQYF. Here the CDR3 DNA reads TGTGCCAGCAGCTTATCCCCTAAAGAGACCCAGTACTTC.

The rearrangement uses TRBV20-1 and TRBJ2-2; D ambiguous. CDR3 length: 12 amino acids. V was shortened by 6 bases and J by 6 bases, with 11 bases between the two germline ends. Germline V gene sequence: CDR1 DFQATT, CDR2 SNEGSKA (reference sequence). CDR3: CSALLQSGELFF. CDR3 nucleotides: TGCAGTGCCCTACTCCAATCCGGGGAGCTGTTTTTT.

The chain recombines TRBV5-5 with TRBJ1-5, with D perhaps matching TRBD1 (6 bases). Germline V gene lookup returns CDR1 SGHKS and CDR2 YYEKEE (reference sequence). Trimming took 8 bases from V and 5 from J, leaving 17 bases between them. The CDR3 loop spans 14 amino acids. CDR3 nucleotide sequence: TGTGCCAGTAGTGACGGCAGGGGCGATCAGCCCCAGCATTTT. This encodes CASSDGRGDQPQHF.

The chain is built from TRBV25-1 and TRBJ1-1; perhaps TRBD1 as D (6 bases). This CDR3 spans 15 amino acids. The germline gives CDR1 MGHDK, CDR2 SYGVNS. V was trimmed by 1 base and J by 1 base, leaving 10 bases between them. DNA for the CDR3: TGTGCCAGCAGTGAATTGACAGGCCAGAACACTGAAGCTTTCTTT. It specifies CASSELTGQNTEAFF.

V usage is TRBV19 and J usage is TRBJ1-4; TRBD1 agrees at 11 bases. Germline loops: CDR1 LNHDA, CDR2 SQIVND (reference sequence). J lost 8 bases, V lost 7 bases, and 9 bases had no gene match. CDR3 size: 15 residues. The CDR3 region has the DNA TGTGCCAGTACCAACTGGGACAGGGGGGTAGAAAAACTGTTTTTT. Amino acid sequence: CASTNWDRGVEKLFF.

Concerning this clonotype: This CDR3 fails to terminate in the conserved phenylalanine or tryptophan, so it likely reflects a read error. No DNA is shown, since the ends of the CDR3 on it are uncertain; the CDR3 is the one TCRdb lists. The chain joins TRBV5-4 to TRBJ2-5; the D call TRBD1 from the table was never checked on the DNA. 9 amino acids form the CDR3, both terminal residues included. Germline assignment: CDR1 SGHNT and CDR2 YYREEE (reference sequence). Here the CDR3 reads CASEARGKL.

The rearrangement joins TRBV19 to TRBJ2-1; 8 bases are a match to TRBD2. The V segment lost 6 bases and the J segment 2 bases; nucleotides outside the gene matches: 12. CDR3 length: 17 residues. Germline lookup yields CDR1 LNHDA and CDR2 SQIVND (reference sequence). As DNA, the CDR3 is TGTGCCAGTAGCCGTGGTGTCGCGGGAGGTCCCTACAATGAGCAGTTCTTC. It encodes CASSRGVAGGPYNEQFF.